The rows below give T cell receptor beta chains drawn from one sample of a study of T cells in Graves' hyperthyroidism and ophthalmopathy. From the multiplex PCR reads, TCRdb called clonotypes with MiXCR, one entry per CDR3 protein. The sample shows some 600,000 distinct CDR3 sequences, approximately 15% of them seen only once. Input material: blood. These receptors came from a woman under 40 with Graves' hyperthyroidism that later progressed to Graves' ophthalmopathy. Both conserved end residues are part of each CDR3. The order of the fields is clone size, J gene, V gene, D gene, CDR3 DNA, CDR3 protein. A D gene is named only where the DNA matches it firmly. The size of a clone is reported for some rows only, either as once, few or many, or as a class for expanded clones.

many	TRBJ1-1	TRBV7-8	-	TGTGCCAGTAGAACCACAGGGTTGAACACTGAAGCTTTCTTT	CASRTTGLNTEAFF
many	TRBJ1-1	TRBV27	-	TGTGCCAGCAGTGGGGCCAGCGGACGCTACACTGAAGCTTTCTTT	CASSGASGRYTEAFF
many	TRBJ2-1	TRBV10-2	-	TGCGCCAGCAGTGCTCCGGGGGGCGATGAGCAGTTCTTC	CASSAPGGDEQFF
many	TRBJ1-1	TRBV13	-	TGTGCCAGCAGCTTAAAAAACAGACCGAACACTGAAGCTTTCTTT	CASSLKNRPNTEAFF
-	TRBJ2-4	TRBV24-1	TRBD2	TGTGCCACCAGTGATTTGCGGCTACACAGCCCGGGGGGTCCCTTAGCCAAAAACATTCAGTACTTC	CATSDLRLHSPGGPLAKNIQYF
many	TRBJ2-1	TRBV18	TRBD2	TGTGCCAGCTCACCACCAGTTGCGGGAGAAGACAATGAGCAGTTCTTC	CASSPPVAGEDNEQFF
many	TRBJ2-7	TRBV7-2	-	TGTGCCAGCGCTTTAGGGGTTAAAGACGAGCAGTACTTC	CASALGVKDEQYF
many	TRBJ1-4	TRBV6-5	-	TGTGCCAGCAGCCCCCGGACACTCAATAATGAAAAACTGTTTTTT	CASSPRTLNNEKLFF
many	TRBJ2-7	TRBV20-1	TRBD2	TGCAGTGCTAGCGGGAGGGCCAGATACGAGCAGTACTTC	CSASGRARYEQYF
few	TRBJ1-3	TRBV10-3	-	TGTGCCATCGGCAAAGCGGGGGGCTCTGGAAACACCATATATTTT	CAIGKAGGSGNTIYF
-	TRBJ2-7	TRBV27	TRBD1	TGTGCCAGCAGTTTAGATACGACAGGGGCCTACGAGCAGTACTTC	CASSLDTTGAYEQYF
many	TRBJ2-1	TRBV11-2	-	TGTGCCAGCAGCTTACAATCGCGGCAGTTCTTC	CASSLQSRQFF
many	TRBJ1-3	TRBV7-2	TRBD1	TGTGCCAGCAGCTTACCAGACACAGGGGAGGGTGGAAACACCATATATTTT	CASSLPDTGEGGNTIYF
many	TRBJ2-7	TRBV6-1	-	TGTGCCAGCAGTGTTGGTGGGATCTCCTACGAGCAGTACTTC	CASSVGGISYEQYF
many	TRBJ2-7	TRBV11-3	-	TGTGCCAGCAGCCTGGATCAGGGGTCCTCCTACGAGCAGTACTTC	CASSLDQGSSYEQYF